This T cell receptor beta chain appears in the sequencing data of a study of blood T cells in healthy people across ages. A second PCR of 7 to 11 cycles used a sample-barcoded 5' primer and a J-beta primer mix. A single record per CDR3 protein comes from TCRdb applying MiXCR to the 5' RACE reads. The sample lists around 800,000 distinct CDR3 sequences, 35% to 50% seen once, with around 18% in the top ten. This CDR3 region has 13 residues. Germline V CDR1 and CDR2: LGHDT, YNNKEL (reference sequence). Sequenced input: blood. The chain recombines TRBV3-1 with TRBJ2-7, with D possibly TRBD2 on 6 matching bases. The J call is doubtful: the DNA matches TRBJ2-5 better. The TCR originated in an elderly man in good health. In nucleotides, the CDR3 is TGTGCCAGCAGCCAAGGCGGGACGCAGACCCAGTACTTC. This sequence encodes CASSQGGTQTQYF.